The present entry profiles one T cell receptor (beta chain) with its context. The data originate from a study of CD8 T cells in Susac syndrome. Germline-derived CDR1 and CDR2 are LGHDT and YNNKEL (reference sequence). After removal of 1 base from V and 10 bases from J, the junction contained 9 bases not matched to a gene. This CDR3 is built from 15 residues. With random hexamers, reverse transcription was performed on about 0.5 to 1 ug of RNA. Via MiXCR, TCRdb re-called the immunoSEQ multiplex PCR reads, giving one row per CDR3 protein. Among roughly 220,000 distinct CDR3 sequences, over 90% were seen once, and the ten largest hold about 0.15%.

Sequencing was carried out using CD4+ T cells from PBMCs. The receptor was derived from a human donor with Susac syndrome. The gene calls are TRBV3-1 and TRBJ2-7, with TRBD2 identical over 11 bases. For the CDR3, the DNA is TGTGCCAGCAGCCAAGCAGGGCTAGCGGGGGGATCTCAGTACTTC. Protein: CASSQAGLAGGSQYF.